Below, one T cell receptor (beta chain) is given with its context. The entry originates in a study of cytomegalovirus exposure and HLA in healthy donors. Trimming took off 8 bases at V and 4 bases at J, with 14 bases between the two ends. The germline V gene encodes CDR1 SQVTM and CDR2 ANQGSEA. The CDR3 loop spans 13 amino acids. Profiled with immunoSEQ multiplex PCR; TCRdb holds only in-frame clones, not every one. The sample shows about 180,000 clones, approximately 89% of them seen only once. This receptor was obtained from a man between 18 and 35 years old in good health and CMV-seropositive. Sample: PBMCs. The chain has TRBV29-1 and TRBJ2-2, with D unclear. For the CDR3, the DNA is TGCAGCTATCGGAGAACCTCCACCGGGGAGCTGTTTTTT. It encodes CSYRRTSTGELFF.